Listed below are T cell receptor beta chains from one sample, sequenced in a study of blood T cell repertoires in COVID-19. Sequencing used immunoSEQ multiplex PCR; TCRdb keeps in-frame clones, though not all of them. The table includes hundreds of thousands of clones, approximately 90% detected once. The sample taken for sequencing was PBMCs or T cells enriched from blood (not recorded which). These receptors all stem from a woman under 30 who had recovered from COVID-19. The CDR3 runs from the conserved cysteine through the conserved F or W. D genes are given only for firm matches. Part of the rows lack a size; the others show once, few, many or a class for expanded clones.

size	J	V	D	DNA	CDR3
.	TRBJ2-7	TRBV7-9	.	TGTGCCAGCAGCTTCGGTGACGGGTACGAGCAGTACTTC	CASSFGDGYEQYF
.	TRBJ1-1	TRBV9	TRBD1	TGTGCCAGCAGCGTAGGGGGCGACAGGGTTGGGACTGAAGCTTTCTTT	CASSVGGDRVGTEAFF
.	TRBJ2-3	TRBV19	.	TGTGCCAGTAGTAGCGGAGGGGGCACAGATACGCAGTATTTT	CASSSGGGTDTQYF
.	TRBJ1-1	TRBV6-2/TRBV6-3	.	TGTGCCAGCAGTTACGACCTGAGGAGGGAAGCTTTCTTT	CASSYDLRREAFF
.	TRBJ1-2	TRBV12-3/TRBV12-4	.	TGTGCCAGCAGACCGACCGGGAAAGACGGCTACACCTTC	CASRPTGKDGYTF
.	TRBJ1-3	TRBV6-5	.	TGTGCCAGCAGTTACACGGGGTTCGCTGGAAACACCATATATTTT	CASSYTGFAGNTIYF
.	TRBJ2-7	TRBV20-1	TRBD2	TGCAGTGCTAATGAGCTAGCGGGGCTGACGTATTCCTACGAGCAGTACTTC	CSANELAGLTYSYEQYF
.	TRBJ2-5	TRBV5-1	TRBD1	TGCGCCAGCAGCGACCCACAGGGGGCCCAAGAGACCCAGTACTTC	CASSDPQGAQETQYF
.	TRBJ2-3	TRBV4-1	TRBD2	TGCGCCAGCAGCCAAGAGTTGGCGGGGGGTCAAGATACGCAGTATTTT	CASSQELAGGQDTQYF
.	TRBJ2-1	TRBV6-2/TRBV6-3	TRBD2	TGTGCCAGCAGTCCCGGACTAGCGGGGGGCCGCTCCTACAATGAGCAGTTCTTC	CASSPGLAGGRSYNEQFF
.	TRBJ2-2	TRBV24-1	TRBD1	TGTGCCACCAGTGACGACAGGGGAATTACCGGGGAGCTGTTTTTT	CATSDDRGITGELFF
.	TRBJ1-1	TRBV27	.	TGTGCCAGCAGTTTATCGTACGAGGGGCCGGGGGTGGAAGCTTTCTTT	CASSLSYEGPGVEAFF
.	TRBJ1-1	TRBV10-3	.	TGTGCCATCAGTGACGGGGACACTGAAGCTTTCTTT	CAISDGDTEAFF
once	TRBJ2-7	TRBV5-6	.	TGTGCCAGCAGCCGTGCCAGGGTGGAGCAGTACTTC	CASSRARVEQYF
.	TRBJ1-2	TRBV7-9	.	TGTGCCAGCAGCTGGGGGGACTATGGCTACACCTTC	CASSWGDYGYTF
.	TRBJ1-1	TRBV11-1	.	TGTGCCAGCAGCTTAGATAGGGAGAGGACAGCTTTCTTT	CASSLDRERTAFF
.	TRBJ1-3	TRBV12-3/TRBV12-4	.	TGTGCCAGCAGTACAGGCCAAAGAAACACCATATATTTT	CASSTGQRNTIYF
.	TRBJ1-3	TRBV7-2	.	TGTGCCAGCAGCTGGCAGGGCTCTGGAAACACCATATATTTT	CASSWQGSGNTIYF
.	TRBJ2-1	TRBV4-1	.	TGCGCCAGCAGCCAACAGGGAAATGCCAATGAGCAGTTCTTC	CASSQQGNANEQFF
.	TRBJ1-2	TRBV6-2/TRBV6-3	TRBD1	TGTGCCAGCAGTTCGCGGACAGGCAACGTCTATGGCTACACCTTC	CASSSRTGNVYGYTF